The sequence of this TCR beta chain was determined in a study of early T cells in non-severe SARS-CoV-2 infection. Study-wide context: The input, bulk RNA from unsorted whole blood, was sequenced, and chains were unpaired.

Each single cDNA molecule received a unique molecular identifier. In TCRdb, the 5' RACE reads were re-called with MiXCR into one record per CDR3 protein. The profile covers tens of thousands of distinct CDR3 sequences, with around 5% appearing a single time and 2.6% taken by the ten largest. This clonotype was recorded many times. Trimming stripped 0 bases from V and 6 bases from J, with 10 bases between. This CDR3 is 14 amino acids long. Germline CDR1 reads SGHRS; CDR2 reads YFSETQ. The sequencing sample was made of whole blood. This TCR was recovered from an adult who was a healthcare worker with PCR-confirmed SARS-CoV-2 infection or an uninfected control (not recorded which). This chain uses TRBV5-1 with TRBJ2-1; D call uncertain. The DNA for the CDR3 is TGCGCCAGCAGCTTGGAGGGCACCCCCAATGAGCAGTTCTTC. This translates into CASSLEGTPNEQFF. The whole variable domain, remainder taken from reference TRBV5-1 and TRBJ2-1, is KAGVTQTPRYLIKTRGQQVTLSCSPISGHRSVSWYQQTPGQGLQFLFEYFSETQRNKGNFPGRFSGRQFSNSRSEMNVSTLELGDSALYLCASSLEGTPNEQFFGPGTRLTVL.